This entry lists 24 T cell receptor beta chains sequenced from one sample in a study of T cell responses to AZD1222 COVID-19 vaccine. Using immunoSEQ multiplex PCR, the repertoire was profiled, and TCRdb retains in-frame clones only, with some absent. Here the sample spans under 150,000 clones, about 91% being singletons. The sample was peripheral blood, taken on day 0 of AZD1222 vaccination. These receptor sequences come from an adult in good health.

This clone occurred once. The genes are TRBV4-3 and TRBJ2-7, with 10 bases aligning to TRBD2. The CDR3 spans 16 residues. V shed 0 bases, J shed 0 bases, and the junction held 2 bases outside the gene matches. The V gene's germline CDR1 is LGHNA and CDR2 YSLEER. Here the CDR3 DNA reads TGCGCCAGCAGCCAAGAACTAGCGGGAAACTCCTACGAGCAGTACTTC. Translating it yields CASSQELAGNSYEQYF.

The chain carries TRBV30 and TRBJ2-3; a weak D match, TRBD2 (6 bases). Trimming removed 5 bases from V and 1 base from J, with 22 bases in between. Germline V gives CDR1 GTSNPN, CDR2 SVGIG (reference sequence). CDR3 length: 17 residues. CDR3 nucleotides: TGTGCCTGGGGGAGGTTACAATACGAGTTGGGCACAGATACGCAGTATTTT. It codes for CAWGRLQYELGTDTQYF.

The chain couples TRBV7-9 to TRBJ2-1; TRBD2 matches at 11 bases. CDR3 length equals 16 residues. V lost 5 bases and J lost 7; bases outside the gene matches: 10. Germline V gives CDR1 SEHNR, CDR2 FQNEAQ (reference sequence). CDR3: CASSPVRLAGKNEQFF. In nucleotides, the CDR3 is TGTGCCAGCAGCCCCGTTCGACTAGCGGGGAAGAATGAGCAGTTCTTC.

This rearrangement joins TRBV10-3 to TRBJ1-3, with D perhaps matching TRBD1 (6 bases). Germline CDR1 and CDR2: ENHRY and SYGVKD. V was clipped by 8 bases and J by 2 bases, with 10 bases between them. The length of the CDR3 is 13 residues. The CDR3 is CAISSGAGNTIYF. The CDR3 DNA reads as TGTGCCATCTCCTCAGGGGCTGGAAACACCATATATTTT.

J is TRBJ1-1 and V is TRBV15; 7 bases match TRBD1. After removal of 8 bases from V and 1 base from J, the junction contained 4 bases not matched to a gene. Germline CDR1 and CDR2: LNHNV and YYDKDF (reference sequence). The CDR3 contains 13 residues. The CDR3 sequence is CATGRDRNTEAFF. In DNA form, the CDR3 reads TGTGCCACCGGCCGGGACAGGAACACTGAAGCTTTCTTT.

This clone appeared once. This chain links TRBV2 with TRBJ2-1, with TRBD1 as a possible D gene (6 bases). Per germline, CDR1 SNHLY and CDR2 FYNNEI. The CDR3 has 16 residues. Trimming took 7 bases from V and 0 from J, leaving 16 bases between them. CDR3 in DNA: TGTGCCAGCACCTCAGGGGCCCGGAGCTCCTACAATGAGCAGTTCTTC. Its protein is CASTSGARSSYNEQFF.

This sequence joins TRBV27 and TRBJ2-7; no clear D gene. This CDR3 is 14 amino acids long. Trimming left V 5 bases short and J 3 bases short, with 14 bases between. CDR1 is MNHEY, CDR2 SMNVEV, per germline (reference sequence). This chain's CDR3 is CASSSHNLDYEQYF. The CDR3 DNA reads TGTGCCAGCAGTAGCCATAACTTGGACTACGAGCAGTACTTC.

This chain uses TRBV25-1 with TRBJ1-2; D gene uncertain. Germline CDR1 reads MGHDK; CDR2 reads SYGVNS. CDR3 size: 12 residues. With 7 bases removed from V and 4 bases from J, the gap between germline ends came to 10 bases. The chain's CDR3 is CASKSMSYGYTF. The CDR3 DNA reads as TGTGCCAGCAAGTCCATGAGCTATGGCTACACCTTC.

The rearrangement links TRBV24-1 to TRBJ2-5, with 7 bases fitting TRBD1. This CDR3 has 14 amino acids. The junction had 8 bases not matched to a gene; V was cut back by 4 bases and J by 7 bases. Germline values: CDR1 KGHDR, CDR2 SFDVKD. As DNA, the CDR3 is TGTGCCACCAGTGACCCCAGGGGGACGGGGACCCAGTACTTC. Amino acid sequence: CATSDPRGTGTQYF.

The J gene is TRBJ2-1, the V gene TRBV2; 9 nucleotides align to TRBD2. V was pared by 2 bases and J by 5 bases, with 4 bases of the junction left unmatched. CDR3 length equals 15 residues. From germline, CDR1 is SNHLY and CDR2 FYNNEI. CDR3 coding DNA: TGTGCCAGCAGTGAATCAGCGGGGGGCAACAATGAGCAGTTCTTC. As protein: CASSESAGGNNEQFF.

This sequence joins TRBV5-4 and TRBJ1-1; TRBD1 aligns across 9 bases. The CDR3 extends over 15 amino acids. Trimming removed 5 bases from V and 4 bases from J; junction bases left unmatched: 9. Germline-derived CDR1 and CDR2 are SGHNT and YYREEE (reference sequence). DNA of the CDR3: TGTGCCAGCAGTGCTCTTGCGACAGGGGGCACTGAAGCTTTCTTT. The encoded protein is CASSALATGGTEAFF. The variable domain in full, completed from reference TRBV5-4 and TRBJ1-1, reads ETGVTQSPTHLIKTRGQQVTLRCSSQSGHNTVSWYQQALGQGPQFIFQYYREEENGRGNFPPRFSGLQFPNYSSELNVNALELDDSALYLCASSALATGGTEAFFGQGTRLTVV.

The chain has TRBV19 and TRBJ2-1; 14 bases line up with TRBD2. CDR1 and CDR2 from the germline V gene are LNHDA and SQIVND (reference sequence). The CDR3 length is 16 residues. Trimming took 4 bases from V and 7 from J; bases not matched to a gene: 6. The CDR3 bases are TGTGCCAGTAGTAAGACTAGCGGGGGGGCTGGAAATGAGCAGTTCTTC. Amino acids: CASSKTSGGAGNEQFF.

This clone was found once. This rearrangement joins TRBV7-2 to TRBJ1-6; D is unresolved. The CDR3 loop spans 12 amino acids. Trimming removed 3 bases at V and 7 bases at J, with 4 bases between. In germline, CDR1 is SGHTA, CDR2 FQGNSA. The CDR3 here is CASSFLNSPLHF. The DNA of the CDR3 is TGTGCCAGCAGCTTCTTAAATTCACCCCTCCACTTT.

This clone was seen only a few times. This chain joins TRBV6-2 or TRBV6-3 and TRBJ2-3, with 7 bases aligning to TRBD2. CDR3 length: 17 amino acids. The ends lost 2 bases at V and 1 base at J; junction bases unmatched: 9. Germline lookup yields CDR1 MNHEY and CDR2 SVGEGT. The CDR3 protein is CASSYDALRGGTDTQYF. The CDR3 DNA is TGTGCCAGCAGTTACGACGCCCTACGGGGGGGCACAGATACGCAGTATTTT.

The CDR3: CASSVLDAKTQYF. The DNA of the CDR3 is TGTGCCAGCAGCGTACTAGATGCAAAGACCCAGTACTTC. This chain joins TRBV7-2 and TRBJ2-5, with D possibly matching TRBD2 (5 bases). The CDR3 sequence is 13 residues long. Germline CDR1 reads SGHTA; CDR2 reads FQGNSA. Deletions cut 5 bases from V and 6 bases from J, with 13 bases between. Together with reference TRBV7-2 and TRBJ2-5, the CDR3 gives the full variable domain: GAGVSQSPSNKVTEKGKDVELRCDPISGHTALYWYRQSLGQGLEFLIYFQGNSAPDKSGLPSDRFSAERTGGSVSTLTIQRTQQEDSAVYLCASSVLDAKTQYFGPGTRLLVL.

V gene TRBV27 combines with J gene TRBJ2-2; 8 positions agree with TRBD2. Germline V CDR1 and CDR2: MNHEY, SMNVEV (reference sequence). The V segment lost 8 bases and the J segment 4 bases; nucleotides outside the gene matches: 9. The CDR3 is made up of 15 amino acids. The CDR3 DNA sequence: TGTGCCAGCGGGATCGGGGGGGCCAGCACCGGGGAGCTGTTTTTT. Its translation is CASGIGGASTGELFF.

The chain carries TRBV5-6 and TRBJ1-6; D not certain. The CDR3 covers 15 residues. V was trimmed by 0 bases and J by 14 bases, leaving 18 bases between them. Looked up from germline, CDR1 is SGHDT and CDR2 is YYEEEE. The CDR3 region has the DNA TGTGCCAGCAGCTTGGCCACGGCTTCTATCAGGTCCCTCCACTTT. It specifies CASSLATASIRSLHF.

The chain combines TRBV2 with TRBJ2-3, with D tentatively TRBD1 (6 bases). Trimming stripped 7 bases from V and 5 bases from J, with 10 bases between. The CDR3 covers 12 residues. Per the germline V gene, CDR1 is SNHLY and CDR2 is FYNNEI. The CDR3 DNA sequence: TGTGCCAGCAACACAGGGTTAGATACGCAGTATTTT. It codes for CASNTGLDTQYF.

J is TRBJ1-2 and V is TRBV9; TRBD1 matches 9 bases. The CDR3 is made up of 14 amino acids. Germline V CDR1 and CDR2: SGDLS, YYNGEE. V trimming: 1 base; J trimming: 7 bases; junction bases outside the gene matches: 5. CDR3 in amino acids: CASSVMGQGIGYTF. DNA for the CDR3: TGTGCCAGCAGCGTAATGGGACAGGGTATTGGCTACACCTTC.

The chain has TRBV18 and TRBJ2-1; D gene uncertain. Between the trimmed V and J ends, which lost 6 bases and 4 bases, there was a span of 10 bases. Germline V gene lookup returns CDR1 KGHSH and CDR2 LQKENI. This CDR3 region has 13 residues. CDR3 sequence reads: CASSLYGYNEQFF. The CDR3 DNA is TGTGCCAGCTCCTTATATGGTTACAATGAGCAGTTCTTC.

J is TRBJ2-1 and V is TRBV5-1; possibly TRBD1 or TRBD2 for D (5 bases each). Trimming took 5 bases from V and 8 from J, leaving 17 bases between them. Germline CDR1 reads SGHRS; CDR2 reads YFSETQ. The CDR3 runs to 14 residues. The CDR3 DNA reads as TGCGCCAGCAGTCCCGGGACCCCTAGGGATGAGCAGTTCTTC. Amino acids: CASSPGTPRDEQFF.

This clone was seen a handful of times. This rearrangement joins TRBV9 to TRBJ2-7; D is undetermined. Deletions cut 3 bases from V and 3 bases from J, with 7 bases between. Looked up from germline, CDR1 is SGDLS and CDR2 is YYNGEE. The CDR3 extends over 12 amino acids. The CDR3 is CASSGRNYEQYF. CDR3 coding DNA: TGTGCCAGCAGCGGCCGTAACTACGAGCAGTACTTC.

CDR3 sequence reads: CASRQTNNEQFF. Here the CDR3 DNA reads TGTGCCAGCAGACAAACAAACAATGAGCAGTTCTTC. The chain has TRBV28 and TRBJ2-1, with unresolved D. The germline V gene encodes CDR1 MDHEN and CDR2 SYDVKM. The CDR3 extends over 12 amino acids. V was trimmed by 6 bases and J by 5 bases, leaving 8 bases between them.

The CDR3 spells CASSPGTGGETQYF. The CDR3 DNA reads as TGTGCCAGCAGTCCCGGGACAGGCGGGGAGACCCAGTACTTC. The chain combines TRBV2 with TRBJ2-5; 8 bases are a match to TRBD1. The V gene end was trimmed by 5 bases and the J gene end by 5 bases; junction bases not matched to a gene: 7. CDR1 SNHLY and CDR2 FYNNEI come from the germline V gene. This CDR3 is 14 amino acids long.